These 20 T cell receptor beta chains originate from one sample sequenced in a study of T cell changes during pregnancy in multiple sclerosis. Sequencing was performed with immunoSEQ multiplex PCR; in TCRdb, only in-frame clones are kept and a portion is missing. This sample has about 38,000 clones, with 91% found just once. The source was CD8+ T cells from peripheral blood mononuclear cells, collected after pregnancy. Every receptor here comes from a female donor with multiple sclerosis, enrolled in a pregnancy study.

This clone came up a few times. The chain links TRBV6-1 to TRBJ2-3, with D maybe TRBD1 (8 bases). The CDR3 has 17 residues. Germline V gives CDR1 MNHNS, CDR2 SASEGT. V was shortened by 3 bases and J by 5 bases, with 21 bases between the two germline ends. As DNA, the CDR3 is TGTGCCAGCAGTGAGGAAGGTGCAGGGGGCGGGAGAGATACGCAGTATTTT. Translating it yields CASSEEGAGGGRDTQYF.

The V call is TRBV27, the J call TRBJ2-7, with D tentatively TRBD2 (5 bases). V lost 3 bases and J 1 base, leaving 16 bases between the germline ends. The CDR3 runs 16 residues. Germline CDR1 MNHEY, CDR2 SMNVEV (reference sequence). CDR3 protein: CASSFRGDLRSYEQYF. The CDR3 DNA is TGTGCCAGCAGTTTTCGGGGTGACCTTAGGTCCTACGAGCAGTACTTC.

For the CDR3, the DNA is TGTGCCAGCAGCTGGGCGCGGGGGACCCACTACGAGCAGTACTTC. Translating it yields CASSWARGTHYEQYF. The chain has TRBV7-9 and TRBJ2-7; 7 bases are a match to TRBD2. Germline V gives CDR1 SEHNR, CDR2 FQNEAQ (reference sequence). V lost 4 bases and J lost 3; bases outside the gene matches: 9. The CDR3 loop spans 15 amino acids.

DNA for the CDR3: TGTGCCGGATTAGCGGGAGACCCCGTCGGGGAGCAGTTCTTC. Translated, it gives CAGLAGDPVGEQFF. This chain uses TRBV30 with TRBJ2-1; 9 bases are shared with TRBD2. V lost 8 bases, J lost 10 bases, and 15 bases stayed unmatched. Germline-derived CDR1 and CDR2 are GTSNPN and SVGIG (reference sequence). This CDR3 is built from 14 residues.

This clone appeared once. CDR3 residues: CASTGQGGYTF. The DNA of the CDR3 is TGCGCCAGCACAGGACAGGGCGGCTACACCTTC. The V and J genes are TRBV10-1 and TRBJ1-2; TRBD1 aligns across 8 bases. Germline loops: CDR1 WNHNN, CDR2 SYGVQD (reference sequence). V was clipped by 7 bases and J by 8 bases; unmatched bases: 3. The CDR3 length is 11 residues.

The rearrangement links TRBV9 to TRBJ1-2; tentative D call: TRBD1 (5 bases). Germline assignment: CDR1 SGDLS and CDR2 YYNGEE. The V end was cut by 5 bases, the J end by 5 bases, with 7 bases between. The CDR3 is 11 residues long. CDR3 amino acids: CASRGAYGYTF. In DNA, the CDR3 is TGTGCCAGCAGAGGGGCATATGGCTACACCTTC. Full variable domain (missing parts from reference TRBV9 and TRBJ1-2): DSGVTQTPKHLITATGQRVTLRCSPRSGDLSVYWYQQSLDQGLQFLIQYYNGEERAKGNILERFSAQQFPDLHSELNLSSLELGDSALYFCASRGAYGYTFGSGTRLTVV.

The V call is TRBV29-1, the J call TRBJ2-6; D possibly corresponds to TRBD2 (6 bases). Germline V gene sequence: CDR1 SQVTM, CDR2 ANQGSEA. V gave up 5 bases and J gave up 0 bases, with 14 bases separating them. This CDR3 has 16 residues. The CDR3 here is CSVLGLESSGANVLTF. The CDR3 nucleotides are TGCAGCGTTTTGGGACTCGAATCCTCTGGGGCCAACGTCCTGACTTTC.

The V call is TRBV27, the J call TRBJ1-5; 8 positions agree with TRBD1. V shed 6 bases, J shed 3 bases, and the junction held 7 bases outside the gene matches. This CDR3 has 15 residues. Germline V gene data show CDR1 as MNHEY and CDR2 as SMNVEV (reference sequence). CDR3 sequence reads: CASSTGTGFNQPQHF. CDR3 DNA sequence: TGTGCCAGCAGCACCGGGACAGGTTTCAATCAGCCCCAGCATTTT.

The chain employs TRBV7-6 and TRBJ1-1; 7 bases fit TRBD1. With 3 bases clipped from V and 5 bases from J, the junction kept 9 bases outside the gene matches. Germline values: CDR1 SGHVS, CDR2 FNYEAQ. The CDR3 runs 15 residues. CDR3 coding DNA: TGTGCCAGCAGCTTGGGTGAAGGGGGCCAGACTGAAGCTTTCTTT. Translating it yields CASSLGEGGQTEAFF.

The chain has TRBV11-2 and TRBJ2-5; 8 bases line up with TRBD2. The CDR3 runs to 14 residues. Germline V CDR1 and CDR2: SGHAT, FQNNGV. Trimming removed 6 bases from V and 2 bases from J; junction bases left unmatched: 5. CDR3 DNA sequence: TGTGCCAGCAGATCCCGGGGGGGTCAAGAGACCCAGTACTTC. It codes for CASRSRGGQETQYF.

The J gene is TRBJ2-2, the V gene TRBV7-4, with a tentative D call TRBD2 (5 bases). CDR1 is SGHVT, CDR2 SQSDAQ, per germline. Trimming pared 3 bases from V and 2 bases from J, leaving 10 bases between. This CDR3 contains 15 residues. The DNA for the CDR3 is TGTGCCAGCAGCTTTTTACTAGTTAACACCGGGGAGCTGTTTTTT. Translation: CASSFLLVNTGELFF.

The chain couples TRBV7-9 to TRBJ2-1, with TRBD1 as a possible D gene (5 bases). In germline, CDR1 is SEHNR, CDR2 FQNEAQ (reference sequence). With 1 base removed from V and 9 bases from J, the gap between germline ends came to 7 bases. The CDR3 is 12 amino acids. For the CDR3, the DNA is TGTGCCAGCAGCTTAGGGGGCGGTGAGCAGTTCTTC. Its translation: CASSLGGGEQFF.

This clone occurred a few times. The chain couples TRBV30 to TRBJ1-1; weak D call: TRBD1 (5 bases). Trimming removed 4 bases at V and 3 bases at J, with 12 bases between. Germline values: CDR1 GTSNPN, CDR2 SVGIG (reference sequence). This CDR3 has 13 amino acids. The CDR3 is CAWIRDGDTEAFF. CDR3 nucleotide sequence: TGTGCCTGGATCAGGGATGGGGACACTGAAGCTTTCTTT.

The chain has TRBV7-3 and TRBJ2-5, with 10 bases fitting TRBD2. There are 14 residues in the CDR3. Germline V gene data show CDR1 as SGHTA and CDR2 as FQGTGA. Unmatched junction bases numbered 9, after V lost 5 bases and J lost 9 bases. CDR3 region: CASSPAGGHGAQYF. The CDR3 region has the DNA TGTGCCAGCAGCCCAGCGGGGGGGCATGGGGCCCAGTACTTC.

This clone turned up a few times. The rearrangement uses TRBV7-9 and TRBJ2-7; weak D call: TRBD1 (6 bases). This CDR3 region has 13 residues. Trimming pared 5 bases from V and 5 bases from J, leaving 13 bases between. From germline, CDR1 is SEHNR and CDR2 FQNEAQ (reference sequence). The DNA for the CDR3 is TGTGCCAGCAGCCCTAGGCAGGGGAACGAGCAGTACTTC. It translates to CASSPRQGNEQYF.

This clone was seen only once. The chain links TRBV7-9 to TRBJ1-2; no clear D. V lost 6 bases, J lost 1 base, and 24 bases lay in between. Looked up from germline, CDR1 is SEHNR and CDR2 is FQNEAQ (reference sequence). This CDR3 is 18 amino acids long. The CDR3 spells CASSGFTTNHQFNYGYTF. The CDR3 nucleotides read TGTGCCAGCAGTGGATTTACTACAAACCACCAGTTTAACTATGGCTACACCTTC.

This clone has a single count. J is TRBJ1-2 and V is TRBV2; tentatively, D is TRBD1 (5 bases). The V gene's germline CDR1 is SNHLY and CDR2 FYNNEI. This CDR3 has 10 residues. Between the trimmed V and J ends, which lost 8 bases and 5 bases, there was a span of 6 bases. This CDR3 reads CASRGYGYTF. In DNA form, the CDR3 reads TGTGCCAGCCGGGGGTATGGCTACACCTTC.

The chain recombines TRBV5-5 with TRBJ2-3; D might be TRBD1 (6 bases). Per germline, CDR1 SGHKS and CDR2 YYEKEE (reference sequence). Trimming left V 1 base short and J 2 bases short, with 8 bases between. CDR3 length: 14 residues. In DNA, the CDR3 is TGTGCCAGCAGCTTGCAGGGGACCACAGATACGCAGTATTTT. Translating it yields CASSLQGTTDTQYF.

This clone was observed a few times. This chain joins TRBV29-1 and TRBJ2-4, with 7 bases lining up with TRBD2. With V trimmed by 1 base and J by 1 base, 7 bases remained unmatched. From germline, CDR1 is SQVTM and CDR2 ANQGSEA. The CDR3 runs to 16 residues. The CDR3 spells CSVEGPGGRAKNIQYF. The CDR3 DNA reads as TGCAGCGTTGAAGGACCGGGGGGAAGGGCCAAAAACATTCAGTACTTC.

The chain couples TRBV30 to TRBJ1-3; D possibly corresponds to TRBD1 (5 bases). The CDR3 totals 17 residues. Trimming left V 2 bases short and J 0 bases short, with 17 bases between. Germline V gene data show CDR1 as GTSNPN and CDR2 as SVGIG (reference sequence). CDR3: CAWSPPDSFVSGNTIYF. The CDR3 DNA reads TGTGCCTGGAGTCCACCCGACAGTTTTGTCTCTGGAAACACCATATATTTT.